This is a list of T cell receptor beta chains from one sample in a study of shared clonotypes between healthy human individuals. Sequencing used immunoSEQ multiplex PCR; TCRdb keeps in-frame clones, though not all of them. The sample lists roughly 1,500,000 clones; nearly 99% were seen once. Input material: naive CD4+ T cells sorted from blood. Receptors were obtained from a young man in good health. The CDR3 runs from the conserved cysteine through the conserved F or W. A D gene is named only where the DNA matches it firmly. Only some rows state a clone size, as once, few, many or a class for expanded clones.

cdr3_nt cdr3_aa j_call clone_size v_call d_call
TGCGCCAGCAGCCAAGATCCCCCAGGAACGCCCACAGATACGCAGTATTTT CASSQDPPGTPTDTQYF TRBJ2-3 . TRBV4-1 .
TGTGCCAGCAGCGGATTAATTATGAGCAATCAGCCCCAGCATTTT CASSGLIMSNQPQHF TRBJ1-5 . TRBV9 .
TGTGCCAGCAGCTTCTTACTCGCAGGGGATGAGCAGTTCTTC CASSFLLAGDEQFF TRBJ2-1 . TRBV7-9 .
TGTGCCAGCAGTTTCAGGGGAAACACCATATATTTT CASSFRGNTIYF TRBJ1-3 few TRBV28 .
TGCGCCAGCAGGGGGGATCCGAACACTGAAGCTTTCTTT CASRGDPNTEAFF TRBJ1-1 . TRBV5-1 .
TGTGCCAGCAGCTTAGGTGGAGGAAACTCCTACAATGAGCAGTTCTTC CASSLGGGNSYNEQFF TRBJ2-1 once TRBV7-2 .
TGCAGTGCTAGAAAAGTTGAGCAGTACTTC CSARKVEQYF TRBJ2-7 . TRBV20-1 .
TGTGCCAGCAGTGTGCGTAGCGGCCACACAGATACGCAGTATTTT CASSVRSGHTDTQYF TRBJ2-3 once TRBV6-1 .
TGTGTCGGTAGAACCAACACTGAAGCTTTCTTT CVGRTNTEAFF TRBJ1-1 . TRBV28 .
TGCGCCAGCAGCGTGACAGGGGACAATGAAAAACTGTTTTTT CASSVTGDNEKLFF TRBJ1-4 . TRBV5-1 TRBD1